The clone carrying this T cell receptor (beta chain) came up once. Its antigen is currently unknown. These data belong to a study of T cell responses to AZD1222 COVID-19 vaccine. Study findings and constraints: In the spike-specific TCR repertoire, nearly half reportedly target unmutated variant regions.

The CDR3 loop spans 14 amino acids. The germline gives CDR1 GTSNPN, CDR2 SVGIG (reference sequence). The ends lost 0 bases at V and 5 bases at J; junction bases unmatched: 4. The repertoire was sequenced with immunoSEQ multiplex PCR; TCRdb's copy has only in-frame clones and lacks some. The sample carries some 150,000 clones, approximately 90% recorded once. The J gene is TRBJ1-1, the V gene TRBV30; TRBD1 matches 9 bases. The receptor's source is an adult who received the AZD1222 COVID-19 vaccine. The material was peripheral blood, obtained 28 days after the second AZD1222 dose. CDR3 region: CAWSVQGAGTEAFF. In DNA, the CDR3 is TGTGCCTGGAGTGTACAGGGGGCGGGGACTGAAGCTTTCTTT.